These T cell receptor beta chains were read from a single sample in a study of cytomegalovirus exposure and HLA in healthy donors. Produced via immunoSEQ multiplex PCR; TCRdb's table is partial and in-frame only. The sample yields tens of thousands of clones, around 80% seen once. Sequencing was carried out using PBMCs. The receptors shown here come from a male donor in good health and CMV-seronegative. Each CDR3 is given with its conserved first and last residue. D genes are given only for firm matches. Clone size is given for some rows only: seen once, a few or many times, or a class if the clone is expanded.

abundance: .
d_gene: .
j_gene: TRBJ2-2
v_gene: TRBV28
CDR3aa: CASSSRDTPTVTGELFF
CDR3nt: TGTGCCAGCAGTTCCCGGGACACTCCTACTGTCACCGGGGAGCTGTTTTTT

abundance: .
d_gene: .
j_gene: TRBJ2-7
v_gene: TRBV30
CDR3aa: CAWSVTQRTSEQYF
CDR3nt: TGTGCCTGGAGTGTAACCCAGAGGACAAGCGAGCAGTACTTC

abundance: .
d_gene: .
j_gene: TRBJ2-1
v_gene: TRBV2
CDR3aa: CASSDVLTNSYNEQFF
CDR3nt: TGTGCCAGCAGTGACGTCCTTACCAACAGCTACAATGAGCAGTTCTTC

abundance: .
d_gene: TRBD2
j_gene: TRBJ2-1
v_gene: TRBV7-9
CDR3aa: CSSSLGLADNEQFF
CDR3nt: TGTTCCAGCAGCTTGGGACTAGCAGACAATGAGCAGTTCTTC

abundance: .
d_gene: TRBD1
j_gene: TRBJ1-4
v_gene: TRBV7-9
CDR3aa: CASSLTGGNEKLFF
CDR3nt: TGTGCCAGCAGCTTGACAGGGGGAAATGAAAAACTGTTTTTT

abundance: .
d_gene: .
j_gene: TRBJ2-7
v_gene: TRBV7-6
CDR3aa: CASSSNYEQYF
CDR3nt: TGTGCCAGCAGCTCAAACTACGAGCAGTACTTC

abundance: .
d_gene: .
j_gene: TRBJ1-5
v_gene: TRBV7-2
CDR3aa: CASSLGLTAPLEPQHF
CDR3nt: TGTGCCAGCAGCTTAGGTTTAACAGCTCCCCTTGAGCCCCAGCATTTT

abundance: once
d_gene: TRBD1
j_gene: TRBJ2-5
v_gene: TRBV7-3
CDR3aa: CASSPGTGLETQYF
CDR3nt: TGTGCCAGCAGCCCGGGGACAGGGCTGGAGACCCAGTACTTC

abundance: few
d_gene: .
j_gene: TRBJ1-2
v_gene: TRBV7-2
CDR3aa: CASSLEPNSGYTF
CDR3nt: TGTGCCAGCAGCTTAGAGCCGAACTCTGGCTACACCTTC

abundance: .
d_gene: TRBD2
j_gene: TRBJ2-1
v_gene: TRBV30
CDR3aa: CAWSAGLAGGDEQFF
CDR3nt: TGTGCCTGGAGTGCAGGCCTAGCGGGGGGCGATGAGCAGTTCTTC

abundance: .
d_gene: .
j_gene: TRBJ1-1
v_gene: TRBV4-3
CDR3aa: CASSQQANTEAFF
CDR3nt: TGCGCCAGCAGCCAGCAGGCGAACACTGAAGCTTTCTTT

abundance: .
d_gene: .
j_gene: TRBJ1-3
v_gene: TRBV19
CDR3aa: CASSTPQNRTLLYGNTIYF
CDR3nt: TGTGCCAGTAGTACCCCCCAGAACAGAACTCTTCTGTATGGAAACACCATATATTTT

abundance: .
d_gene: TRBD2
j_gene: TRBJ2-1
v_gene: TRBV7-2
CDR3aa: CASSLAPTLAGGHEQFF
CDR3nt: TGTGCCAGCAGCTTAGCGCCGACACTAGCGGGGGGGCATGAGCAGTTCTTC

abundance: .
d_gene: TRBD1
j_gene: TRBJ1-2
v_gene: TRBV25-1
CDR3aa: CASSEDGQGFGYTF
CDR3nt: TGTGCCAGCAGTGAGGATGGACAGGGCTTTGGCTACACCTTC

abundance: .
d_gene: .
j_gene: TRBJ1-1
v_gene: TRBV7-2
CDR3aa: CASKRKSPMNTEAFF
CDR3nt: TGTGCCAGCAAGAGAAAGTCCCCCATGAACACTGAAGCTTTCTTT

abundance: .
d_gene: TRBD2
j_gene: TRBJ2-5
v_gene: TRBV6-5
CDR3aa: CASSYSGGGQETQYF
CDR3nt: TGTGCCAGCAGTTACTCCGGGGGGGGCCAAGAGACCCAGTACTTC

abundance: .
d_gene: .
j_gene: TRBJ1-2
v_gene: TRBV14
CDR3aa: CASSQDPYGYTF
CDR3nt: TGTGCCAGCAGCCAAGACCCATATGGCTACACCTTC

abundance: .
d_gene: .
j_gene: TRBJ1-5
v_gene: TRBV6-6
CDR3aa: CASSGSLGSNQPQHF
CDR3nt: TGTGCCAGCAGCGGGAGCCTGGGCAGCAATCAGCCCCAGCATTTT

abundance: .
d_gene: .
j_gene: TRBJ1-1
v_gene: TRBV27
CDR3aa: CASSPPGWREAFF
CDR3nt: TGTGCCAGCAGTCCTCCGGGTTGGCGGGAAGCTTTCTTT

abundance: .
d_gene: TRBD2
j_gene: TRBJ2-4
v_gene: TRBV4-2
CDR3aa: CASSQAGLAVAKNIQYF
CDR3nt: TGTGCCAGCAGCCAAGCTGGGCTAGCGGTAGCCAAAAACATTCAGTACTTC

abundance: .
d_gene: TRBD2
j_gene: TRBJ2-2
v_gene: TRBV7-2
CDR3aa: CASSPGTSGGAGGELFF
CDR3nt: TGTGCCAGCAGCCCCGGGACTAGCGGGGGGGCCGGCGGGGAGCTGTTTTTT

abundance: .
d_gene: .
j_gene: TRBJ1-1
v_gene: TRBV5-1
CDR3aa: CASSGTGFTEAFF
CDR3nt: TGCGCCAGCAGCGGCACAGGGTTCACTGAAGCTTTCTTT

abundance: .
d_gene: .
j_gene: TRBJ1-5
v_gene: TRBV5-1
CDR3aa: CASSLTVDQPQHF
CDR3nt: TGCGCCAGCAGCTTGACAGTAGATCAGCCCCAGCATTTT

abundance: once
d_gene: .
j_gene: TRBJ1-4
v_gene: TRBV27
CDR3aa: CASSLERASEKLFF
CDR3nt: TGTGCCAGCAGTTTGGAAAGGGCTAGCGAAAAACTGTTTTTT

abundance: .
d_gene: TRBD1
j_gene: TRBJ1-2
v_gene: TRBV9
CDR3aa: CASSASGTGVNYGYTF
CDR3nt: TGTGCCAGCAGCGCTAGCGGGACAGGGGTTAACTATGGCTACACCTTC

abundance: .
d_gene: .
j_gene: TRBJ1-5
v_gene: TRBV4-1
CDR3aa: CASSQDPGNQPQHF
CDR3nt: TGCGCCAGCAGCCAAGACCCGGGCAATCAGCCCCAGCATTTT

abundance: .
d_gene: TRBD1
j_gene: TRBJ1-6
v_gene: TRBV7-8
CDR3aa: CASSLGTGTYNSPLHF
CDR3nt: TGTGCCAGCAGCCTTGGGACAGGAACTTATAATTCACCCCTCCACTTT

abundance: .
d_gene: TRBD1
j_gene: TRBJ1-2
v_gene: TRBV29-1
CDR3aa: CSVGTGNNYGYTF
CDR3nt: TGCAGCGTTGGGACAGGGAATAACTATGGCTACACCTTC

abundance: .
d_gene: .
j_gene: TRBJ1-2
v_gene: TRBV6-5
CDR3aa: CASSYSGHYGYTF
CDR3nt: TGTGCCAGCAGTTACTCGGGGCACTATGGCTACACCTTC

abundance: .
d_gene: TRBD1
j_gene: TRBJ1-1
v_gene: TRBV30
CDR3aa: CAWRITGTGGGTEAFF
CDR3nt: TGTGCCTGGAGGATTACCGGGACAGGGGGCGGCACTGAAGCTTTCTTT